This T cell receptor beta chain was observed in a study of Ad26.COV2.S vaccination and SARS-CoV-2 variants. Overall study: Donor was in the COV1001 Ad26.COV2.S trial arm.

Treatment in this sample: about 20 received Ad26.COV2.S at low or high dose, single or two shots; about 5 received placebo; per-sample allocation not given. Specimen acquisition occurred on day 63 following the initial vaccine or placebo injection. This table comes from immunoSEQ multiplex PCR, and its TCRdb copy is limited to in-frame clones, with some not included. Of roughly 420,000 clones listed, about 88% were seen once; the top ten hold approximately 2.5%. Trimming removed 3 bases from V and 5 bases from J, with 19 bases in between. Germline lookup yields CDR1 MNHEY and CDR2 SMNVEV (reference sequence). The CDR3 consists of 17 residues.

The chain has TRBV27 and TRBJ1-4, with a tentative D call TRBD1 (6 bases). This receptor was identified in a person between 18 and 65 years old who received the Ad26.COV2.S COVID-19 vaccine or a placebo. The material was peripheral blood, obtained in a trial of Ad26.COV2.S vaccine versus placebo. CDR3 residues: CASSLPSGAFENEKLFF. CDR3 DNA: TGTGCCAGCAGTTTGCCCTCAGGGGCCTTCGAGAATGAAAAACTGTTTTTT.